The subject of this entry is one T cell receptor beta chain. This sample is drawn from a study of identical twins. The CDR3 spans 12 residues. V shed 7 bases and J shed 6 bases, with 9 bases lying between them. Germline assignment: CDR1 SGHNT and CDR2 YENEEA. TCRdb fed the 5' RACE reads into MiXCR, producing one record per CDR3 protein. The profile covers about 200,000 distinct CDR3 sequences, with under 8.5% appearing a single time and 13% to 15% taken by the ten largest. The data also belong to a second study, concerning T cells expressing NK-cell markers.

The receptor was derived from a woman in her late teens or twenties in good health. The source material was CD8+ T cells sorted from blood. This rearrangement joins TRBV11-3 to TRBJ2-2; D is unclear. The CDR3: CASTETPGELFF. The CDR3 DNA follows: TGTGCCAGCACGGAAACGCCCGGGGAGCTGTTTTTT. Complete variable domain (other parts from reference TRBV11-3 and TRBJ2-2): EAGVVQSPRYKIIEKKQPVAFWCNPISGHNTLYWYLQNLGQGPELLIRYENEEAVDDSQLPKDRFSAERLKGVDSTLKIQPAELGDSAVYLCASTETPGELFFGEGSRLTVL.